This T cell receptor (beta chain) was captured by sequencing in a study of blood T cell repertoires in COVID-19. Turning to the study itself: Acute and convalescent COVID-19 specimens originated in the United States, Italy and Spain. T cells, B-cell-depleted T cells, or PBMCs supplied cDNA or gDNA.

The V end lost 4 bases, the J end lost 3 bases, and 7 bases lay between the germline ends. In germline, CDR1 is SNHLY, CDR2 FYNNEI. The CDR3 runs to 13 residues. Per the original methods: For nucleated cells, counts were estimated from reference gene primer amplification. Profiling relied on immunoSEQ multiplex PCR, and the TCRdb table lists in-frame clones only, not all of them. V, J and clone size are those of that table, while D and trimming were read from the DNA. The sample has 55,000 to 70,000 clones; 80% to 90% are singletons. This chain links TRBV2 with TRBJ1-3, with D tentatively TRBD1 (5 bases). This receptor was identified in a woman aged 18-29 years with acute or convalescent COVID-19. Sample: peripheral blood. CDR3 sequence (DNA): TGTGCCAGCAGTGGGGGGGATGGAAACACCATATATTTT. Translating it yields CASSGGDGNTIYF.